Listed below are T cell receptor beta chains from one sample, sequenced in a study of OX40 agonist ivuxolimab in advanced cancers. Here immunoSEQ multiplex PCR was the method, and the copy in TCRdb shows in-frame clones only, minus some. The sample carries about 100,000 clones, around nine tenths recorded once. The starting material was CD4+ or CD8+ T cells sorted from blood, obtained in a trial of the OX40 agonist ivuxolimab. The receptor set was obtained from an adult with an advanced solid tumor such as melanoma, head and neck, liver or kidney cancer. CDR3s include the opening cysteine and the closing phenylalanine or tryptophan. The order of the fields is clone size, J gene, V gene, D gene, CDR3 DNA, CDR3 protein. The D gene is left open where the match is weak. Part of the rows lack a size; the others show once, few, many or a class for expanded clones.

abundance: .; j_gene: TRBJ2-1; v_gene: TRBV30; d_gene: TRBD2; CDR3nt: TGTGCCTGGGACCATAGCGGGCTACAGAATGAGCAGTTCTTC; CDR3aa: CAWDHSGLQNEQFF
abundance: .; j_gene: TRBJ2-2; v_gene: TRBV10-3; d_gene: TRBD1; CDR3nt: TGTGCCATCAACCCGGGACAGGGGAGAGGGGGAAGCGGGGAGCTGTTTTTT; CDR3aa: CAINPGQGRGGSGELFF
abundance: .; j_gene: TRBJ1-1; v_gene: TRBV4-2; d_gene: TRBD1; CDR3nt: TGTGCCAGCAGCAATCTCATAGCCCGGGACAGCACTGAAGCTTTCTTT; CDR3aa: CASSNLIARDSTEAFF
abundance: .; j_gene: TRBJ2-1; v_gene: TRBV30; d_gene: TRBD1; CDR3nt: TGTGCCTTAAGGGGACAGGGGGGGTACAATGAGCAGTTCTTC; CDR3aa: CALRGQGGYNEQFF
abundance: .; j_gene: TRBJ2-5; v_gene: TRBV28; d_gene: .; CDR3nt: TGTGCCAGCAGTTTAGGAGAGACCCAGTACTTC; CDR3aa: CASSLGETQYF
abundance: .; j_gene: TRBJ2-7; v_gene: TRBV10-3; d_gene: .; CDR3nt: TGTGCCATCAGTGACCAGGTGTTGTCACGCGAGCAGTACTTC; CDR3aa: CAISDQVLSREQYF
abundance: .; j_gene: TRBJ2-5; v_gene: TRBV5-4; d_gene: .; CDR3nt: TGTGCCAGCAGCGCGGGGACGGACGGCCAGCAGACCCAGTACTTC; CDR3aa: CASSAGTDGQQTQYF
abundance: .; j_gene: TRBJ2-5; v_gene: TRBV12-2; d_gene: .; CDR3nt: TGTGCAAGTCGCTTAAGGAGGGAGGGGGACCAAGAGACCCAGTACTTC; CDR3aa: CASRLRREGDQETQYF
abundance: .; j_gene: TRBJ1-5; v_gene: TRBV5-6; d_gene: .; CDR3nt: TGTGCCAGCAGCCTACAGGGAGGGAGCAATCAGCCCCAGCATTTT; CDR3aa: CASSLQGGSNQPQHF
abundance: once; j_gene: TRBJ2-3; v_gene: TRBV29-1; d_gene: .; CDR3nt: TGCAGCGCTGCCGACAGCGGAAGTCGCACAGATACGCAGTATTTT; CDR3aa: CSAADSGSRTDTQYF
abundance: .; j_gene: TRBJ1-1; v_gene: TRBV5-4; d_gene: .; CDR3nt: TGTGCCAGCAGCTTGTTGCAGCTCAGGAACACTGAAGCTTTCTTT; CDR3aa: CASSLLQLRNTEAFF
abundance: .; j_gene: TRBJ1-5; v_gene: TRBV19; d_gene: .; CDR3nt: TGTGCCAGTAGATGGAGGCGTGATTTGGGCAATCAGCCCCAGCATTTT; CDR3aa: CASRWRRDLGNQPQHF
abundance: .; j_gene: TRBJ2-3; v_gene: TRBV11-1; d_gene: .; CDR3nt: TGTGCCAGCAGCTTAAGGACAGTCGATACGCAGTATTTT; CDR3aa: CASSLRTVDTQYF
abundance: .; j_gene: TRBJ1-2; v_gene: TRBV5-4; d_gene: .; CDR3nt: TGTGCCAGCAGCTTAACAGCCGGGCCCCCCGTGGACTACACCTTC; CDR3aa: CASSLTAGPPVDYTF
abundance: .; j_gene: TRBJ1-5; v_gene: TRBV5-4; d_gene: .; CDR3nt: TGTGCCAGCAGCTCGGCGGGGAGCAATCAGCCCCAGCATTTT; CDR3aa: CASSSAGSNQPQHF
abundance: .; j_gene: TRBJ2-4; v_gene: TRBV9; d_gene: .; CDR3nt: TGTGCCAGCAGCGTAGGTGTGTCTCCCGTTGAAAACATTCAGTACTTC; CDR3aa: CASSVGVSPVENIQYF
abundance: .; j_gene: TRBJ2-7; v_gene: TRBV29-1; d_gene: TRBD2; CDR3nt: TGCAGCGTTGTCGGGGAGGGAGGGTCCTACGAGCAGTACTTC; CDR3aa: CSVVGEGGSYEQYF
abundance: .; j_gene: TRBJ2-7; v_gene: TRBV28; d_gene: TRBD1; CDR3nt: TGTGCCAGCAGTTCCGCAGGGGGCGCTTTCGACGAGCAGTACTTC; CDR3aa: CASSSAGGAFDEQYF
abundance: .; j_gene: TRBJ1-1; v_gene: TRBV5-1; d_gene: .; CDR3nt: TGCGCCAGCAGCTTGGCCTTGTGGGACTCGACTGAAGCTTTCTTT; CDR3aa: CASSLALWDSTEAFF
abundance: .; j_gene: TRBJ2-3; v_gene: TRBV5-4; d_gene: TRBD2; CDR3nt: TGTGCCAGCAGCTTGGGTGGTAGCGGGGGGGATACGCAGTATTTT; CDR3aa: CASSLGGSGGDTQYF
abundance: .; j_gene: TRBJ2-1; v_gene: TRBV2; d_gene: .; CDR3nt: TGTGCCATCATCCGTCCGGAGAACAATGAGCAGTTCTTC; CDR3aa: CAIIRPENNEQFF
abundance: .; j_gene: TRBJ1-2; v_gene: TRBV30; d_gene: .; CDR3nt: TGTGCCTGGAGTGATCAAAGGGGCATCACTGGGGGTGGCTACACCTTC; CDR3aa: CAWSDQRGITGGGYTF
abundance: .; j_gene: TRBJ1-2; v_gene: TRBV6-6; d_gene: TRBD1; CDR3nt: TGTGCCAGCAGTCCCCGGACAGGCGGCTACACCTTC; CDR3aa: CASSPRTGGYTF
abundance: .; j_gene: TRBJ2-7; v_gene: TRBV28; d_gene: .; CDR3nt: TGTGCCAGCAGAATCGACTCCTCCTACGAGCAGTACTTC; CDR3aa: CASRIDSSYEQYF
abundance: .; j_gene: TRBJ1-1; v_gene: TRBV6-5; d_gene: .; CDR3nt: TGTGCCAGCAGCCTACAGGGAGTGAACACTGAAGCTTTCTTT; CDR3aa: CASSLQGVNTEAFF
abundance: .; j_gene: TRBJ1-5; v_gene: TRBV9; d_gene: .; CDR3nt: TGTGCCAGCAGCGTAGCCCCGGACGGTTTGAGCCCCCAGCATTTT; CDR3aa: CASSVAPDGLSPQHF
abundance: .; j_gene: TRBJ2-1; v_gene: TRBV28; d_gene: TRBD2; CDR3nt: TGTGCCAGCAGTTTTTTGGGACTAGCGGGATCCTATGAGCAGTTCTTC; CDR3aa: CASSFLGLAGSYEQFF
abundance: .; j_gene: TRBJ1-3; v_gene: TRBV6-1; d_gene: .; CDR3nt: TGTGCCAGCAGTGAAGGGGGCCTGAGGGGAAACACCATATATTTT; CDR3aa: CASSEGGLRGNTIYF
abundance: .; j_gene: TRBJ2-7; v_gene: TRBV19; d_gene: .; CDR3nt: TGTGCCAGTAGTATCTCGGACAGTAGCTACGAGCAGTACTTC; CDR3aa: CASSISDSSYEQYF
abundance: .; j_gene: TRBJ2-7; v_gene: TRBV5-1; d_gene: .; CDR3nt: TGCGCCAGCACCACCTCGGGGCTAGCGCGCGAGCAGTACTTC; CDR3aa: CASTTSGLAREQYF
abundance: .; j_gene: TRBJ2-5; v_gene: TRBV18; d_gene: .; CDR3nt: TGTGCCAGCTCACCTCGGCAAGAGACCCAGTACTTC; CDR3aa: CASSPRQETQYF
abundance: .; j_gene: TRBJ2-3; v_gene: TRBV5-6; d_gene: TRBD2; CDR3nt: TGTGCCAGCAGAAAAGCGGGAGGGATAAATACGCAGTATTTT; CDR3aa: CASRKAGGINTQYF
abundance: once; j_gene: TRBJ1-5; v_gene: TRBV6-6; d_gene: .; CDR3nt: TGTGCCAGCAGTTACGGGGGGCCTTATAGCAATCAGCCCCAGCATTTT; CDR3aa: CASSYGGPYSNQPQHF
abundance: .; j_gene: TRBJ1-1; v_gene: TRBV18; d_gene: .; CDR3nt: TGTGCCAGCTCACCACCGACCAGACCGATGAACACTGAAGCTTTCTTT; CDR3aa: CASSPPTRPMNTEAFF
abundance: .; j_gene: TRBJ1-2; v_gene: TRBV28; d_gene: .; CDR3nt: TGTGCCAGCAGTTTAATTAACTATGGCTACACCTTC; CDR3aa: CASSLINYGYTF
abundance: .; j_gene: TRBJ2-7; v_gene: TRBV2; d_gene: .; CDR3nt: TGTGCCAGCCGCCAAGGGACTGTGGTGGAGCAGTACTTC; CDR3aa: CASRQGTVVEQYF
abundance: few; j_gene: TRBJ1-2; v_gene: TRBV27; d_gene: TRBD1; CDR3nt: TGTGCCAGCAGTTTATCAGCCGGACAGGGAATCCGTGGCTACACCTTC; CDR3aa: CASSLSAGQGIRGYTF
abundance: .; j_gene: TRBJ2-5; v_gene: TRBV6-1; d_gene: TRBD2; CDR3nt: TGTGCCAGCAGCCTCGGACTAGCCGGGGAGACCCAGTACTTC; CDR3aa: CASSLGLAGETQYF
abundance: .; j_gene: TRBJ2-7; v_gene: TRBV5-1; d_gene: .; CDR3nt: TGCGCCAGCAGCCGCGAGGGGTTCGAGCAGTACTTC; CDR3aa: CASSREGFEQYF
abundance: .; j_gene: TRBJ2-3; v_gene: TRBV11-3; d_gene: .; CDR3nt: TGTGCCAGCAGCAGGGGGTTGGCATTCAGCACAGATACGCAGTATTTT; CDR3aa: CASSRGLAFSTDTQYF
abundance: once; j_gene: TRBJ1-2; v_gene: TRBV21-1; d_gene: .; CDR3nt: TGTGCCAGCAGCACAGACAGGGGGGCGGGGGATGGCTACACCTTC; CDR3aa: CASSTDRGAGDGYTF
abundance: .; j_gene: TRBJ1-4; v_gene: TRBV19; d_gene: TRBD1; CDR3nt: TGTGCCAGTACCGCTGGGGACAGGGATCATGAAAAACTGTTTTTT; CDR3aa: CASTAGDRDHEKLFF
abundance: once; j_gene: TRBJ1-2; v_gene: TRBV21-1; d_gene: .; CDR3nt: TGTGCCAGCAGCAAAGTCCGACACATAAACTATGGCTACACCTTC; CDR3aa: CASSKVRHINYGYTF
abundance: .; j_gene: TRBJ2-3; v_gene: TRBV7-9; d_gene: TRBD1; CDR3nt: TGTGCCAGCAGCGCGCTGTTGACAGGGGGAATAACAAATACGCAGTATTTT; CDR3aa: CASSALLTGGITNTQYF
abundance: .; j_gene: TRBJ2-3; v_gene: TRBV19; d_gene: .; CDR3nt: TGTGCCAATAGCCGTGGGGTCCGGACAGATACGCAGTATTTT; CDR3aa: CANSRGVRTDTQYF
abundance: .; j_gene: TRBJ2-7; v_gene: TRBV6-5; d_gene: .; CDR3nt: TGTGCCAGCAGGCGGGACGTCACCTACGAGCAGTACTTC; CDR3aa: CASRRDVTYEQYF
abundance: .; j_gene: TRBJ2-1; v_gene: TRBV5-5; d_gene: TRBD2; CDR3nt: TGTGCCAGCAGCCGACTGGCTAGCGGGAGTCGCCGCAATGAGCAGTTCTTC; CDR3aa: CASSRLASGSRRNEQFF
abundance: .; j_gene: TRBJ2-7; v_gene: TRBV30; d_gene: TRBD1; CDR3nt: TGTGCCTGGAGTGTGACAGGGCCCTACGAGCAGTACTTC; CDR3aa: CAWSVTGPYEQYF